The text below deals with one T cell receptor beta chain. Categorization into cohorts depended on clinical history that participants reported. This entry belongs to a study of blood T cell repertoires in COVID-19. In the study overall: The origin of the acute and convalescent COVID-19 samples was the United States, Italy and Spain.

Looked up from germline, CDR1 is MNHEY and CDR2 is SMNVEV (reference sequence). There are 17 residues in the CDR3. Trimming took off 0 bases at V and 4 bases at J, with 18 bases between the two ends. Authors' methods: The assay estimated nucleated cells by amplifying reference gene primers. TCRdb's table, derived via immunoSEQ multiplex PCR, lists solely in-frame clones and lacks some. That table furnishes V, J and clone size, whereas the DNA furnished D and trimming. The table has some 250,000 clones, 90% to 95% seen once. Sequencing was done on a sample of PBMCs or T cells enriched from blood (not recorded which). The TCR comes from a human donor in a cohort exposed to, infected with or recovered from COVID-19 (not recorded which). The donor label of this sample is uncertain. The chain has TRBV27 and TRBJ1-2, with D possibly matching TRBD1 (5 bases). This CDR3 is CASSLSSRGPNLYGYTF. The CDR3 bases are TGTGCCAGCAGTTTATCGTCTAGGGGCCCAAATCTCTATGGCTACACCTTC.